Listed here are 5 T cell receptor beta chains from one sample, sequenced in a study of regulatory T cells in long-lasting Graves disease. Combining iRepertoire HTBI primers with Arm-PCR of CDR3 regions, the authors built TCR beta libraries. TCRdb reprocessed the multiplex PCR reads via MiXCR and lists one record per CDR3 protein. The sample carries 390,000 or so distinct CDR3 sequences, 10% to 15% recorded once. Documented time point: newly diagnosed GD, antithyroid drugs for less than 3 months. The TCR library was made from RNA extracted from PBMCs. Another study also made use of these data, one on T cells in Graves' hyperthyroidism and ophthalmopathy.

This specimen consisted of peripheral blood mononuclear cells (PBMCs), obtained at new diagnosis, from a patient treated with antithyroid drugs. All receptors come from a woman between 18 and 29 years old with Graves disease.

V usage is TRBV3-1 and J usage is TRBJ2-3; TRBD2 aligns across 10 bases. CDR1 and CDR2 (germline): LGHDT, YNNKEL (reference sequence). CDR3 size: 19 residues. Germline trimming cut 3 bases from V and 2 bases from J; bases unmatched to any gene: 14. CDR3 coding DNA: TGTGCCAGCAGCCATCCAGGGATCCTAGCGGGAGCCAACACAGATACGCAGTATTTT. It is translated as CASSHPGILAGANTDTQYF.

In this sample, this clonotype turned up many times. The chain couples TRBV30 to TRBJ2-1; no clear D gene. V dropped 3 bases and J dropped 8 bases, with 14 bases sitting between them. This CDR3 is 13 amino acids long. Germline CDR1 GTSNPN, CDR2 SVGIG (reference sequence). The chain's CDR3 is CAWRGLGVDEQFF. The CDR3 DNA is TGTGCCTGGAGGGGCTTAGGAGTGGATGAGCAGTTCTTC.

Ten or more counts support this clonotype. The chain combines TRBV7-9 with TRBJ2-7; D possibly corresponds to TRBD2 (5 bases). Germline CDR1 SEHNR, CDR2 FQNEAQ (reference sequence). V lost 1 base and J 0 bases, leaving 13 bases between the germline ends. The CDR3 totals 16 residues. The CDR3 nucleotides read TGTGCCAGCAGCTTAGTGTCTCCAGGACTCTCCTACGAGCAGTACTTC. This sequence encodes CASSLVSPGLSYEQYF.

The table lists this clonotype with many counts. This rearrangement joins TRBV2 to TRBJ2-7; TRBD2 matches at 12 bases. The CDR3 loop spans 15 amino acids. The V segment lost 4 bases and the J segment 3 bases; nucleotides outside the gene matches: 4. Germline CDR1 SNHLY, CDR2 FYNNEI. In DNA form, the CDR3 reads TGTGCCAGCAGTGTCGGACTAGCGGGACTCTACGAGCAGTACTTC. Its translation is CASSVGLAGLYEQYF.

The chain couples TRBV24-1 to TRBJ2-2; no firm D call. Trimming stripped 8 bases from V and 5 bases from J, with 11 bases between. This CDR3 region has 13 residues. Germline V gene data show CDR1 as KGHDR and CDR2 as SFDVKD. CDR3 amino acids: CATTTGLTGELFF. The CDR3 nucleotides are TGTGCCACCACCACGGGCTTGACCGGGGAGCTGTTTTTT.